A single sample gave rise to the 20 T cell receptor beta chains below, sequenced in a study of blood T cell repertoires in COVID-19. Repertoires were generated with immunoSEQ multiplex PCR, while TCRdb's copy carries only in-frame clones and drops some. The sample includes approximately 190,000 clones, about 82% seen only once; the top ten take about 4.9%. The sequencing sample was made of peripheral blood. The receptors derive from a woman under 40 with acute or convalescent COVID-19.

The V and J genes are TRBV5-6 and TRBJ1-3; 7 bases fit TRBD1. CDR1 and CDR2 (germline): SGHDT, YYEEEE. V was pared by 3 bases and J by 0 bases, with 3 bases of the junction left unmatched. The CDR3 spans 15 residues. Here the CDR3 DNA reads TGTGCCAGCAGCTCGGGACAGCTCTCTGGAAACACCATATATTTT. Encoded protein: CASSSGQLSGNTIYF.

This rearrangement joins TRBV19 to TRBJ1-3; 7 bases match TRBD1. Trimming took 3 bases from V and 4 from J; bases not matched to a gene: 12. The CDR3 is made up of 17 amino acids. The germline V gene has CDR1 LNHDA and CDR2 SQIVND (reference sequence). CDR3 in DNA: TGTGCCAGTAGTATCTGGCCGACAGGGAAATACGGAAACACCATATATTTT. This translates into CASSIWPTGKYGNTIYF.

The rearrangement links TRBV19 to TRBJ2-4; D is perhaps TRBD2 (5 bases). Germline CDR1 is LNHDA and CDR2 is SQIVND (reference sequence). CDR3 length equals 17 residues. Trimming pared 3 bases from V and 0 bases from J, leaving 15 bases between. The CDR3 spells CASSINGRTLAKNIQYF. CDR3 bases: TGTGCCAGTAGTATCAATGGGAGAACCCTAGCCAAAAACATTCAGTACTTC.

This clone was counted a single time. CDR3 nucleotide sequence: TGTGCCAGCAGTTTATCAGGAGGAGGGATGACTGAAGCTTTCTTT. It codes for CASSLSGGGMTEAFF. The rearrangement links TRBV27 to TRBJ1-1; D is unclear. This CDR3 comprises 15 residues. Germline V gives CDR1 MNHEY, CDR2 SMNVEV (reference sequence). V was clipped by 0 bases and J by 5 bases, with 13 bases between them.

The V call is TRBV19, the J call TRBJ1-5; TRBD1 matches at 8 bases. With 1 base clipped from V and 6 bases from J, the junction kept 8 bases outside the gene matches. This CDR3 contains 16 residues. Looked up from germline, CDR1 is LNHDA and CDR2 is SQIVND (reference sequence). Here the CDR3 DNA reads TGTGCCAGTAGTATAGCCCAGGACAGGGCCGGTCAGCCCCAGCATTTT. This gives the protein CASSIAQDRAGQPQHF.

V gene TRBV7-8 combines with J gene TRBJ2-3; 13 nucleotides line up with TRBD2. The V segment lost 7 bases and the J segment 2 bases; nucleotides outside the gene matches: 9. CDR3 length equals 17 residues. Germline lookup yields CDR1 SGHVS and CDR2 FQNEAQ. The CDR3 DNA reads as TGTGCCAGCACCCCCGGAACTAGCGGGAGGGTCACAGATACGCAGTATTTT. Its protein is CASTPGTSGRVTDTQYF.

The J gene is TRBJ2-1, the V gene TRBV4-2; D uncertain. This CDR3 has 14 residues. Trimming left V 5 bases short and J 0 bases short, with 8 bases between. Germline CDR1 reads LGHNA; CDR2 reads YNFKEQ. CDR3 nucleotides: TGTGCCAGCAGCGCGAGGAGCTCCTACAATGAGCAGTTCTTC. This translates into CASSARSSYNEQFF.

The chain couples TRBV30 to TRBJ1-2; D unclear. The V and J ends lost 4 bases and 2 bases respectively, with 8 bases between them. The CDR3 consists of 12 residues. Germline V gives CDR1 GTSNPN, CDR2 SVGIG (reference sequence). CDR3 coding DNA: TGTGCCTGGAAGACTGAAAACTATGGCTACACCTTC. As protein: CAWKTENYGYTF.

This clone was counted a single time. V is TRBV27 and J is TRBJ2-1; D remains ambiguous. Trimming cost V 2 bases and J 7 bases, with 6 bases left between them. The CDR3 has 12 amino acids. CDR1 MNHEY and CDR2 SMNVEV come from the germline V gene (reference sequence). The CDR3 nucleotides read TGTGCCAGCAGTTTAAACAGAAATGAGCAGTTCTTC. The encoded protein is CASSLNRNEQFF.

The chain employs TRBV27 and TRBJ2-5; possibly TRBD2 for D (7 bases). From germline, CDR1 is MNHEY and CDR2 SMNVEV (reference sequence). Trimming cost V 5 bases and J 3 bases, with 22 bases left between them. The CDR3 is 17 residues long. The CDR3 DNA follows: TGTGCCAGCAGTCCCCTAACGACTAGAGGGGGGGAAGAGACCCAGTACTTC. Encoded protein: CASSPLTTRGGEETQYF.

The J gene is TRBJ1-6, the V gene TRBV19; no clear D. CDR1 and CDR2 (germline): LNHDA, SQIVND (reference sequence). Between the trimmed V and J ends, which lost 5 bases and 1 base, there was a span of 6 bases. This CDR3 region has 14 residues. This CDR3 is CASSLGSYNSPLHF. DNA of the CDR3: TGTGCCAGTAGTCTCGGGTCCTATAATTCACCCCTCCACTTT.

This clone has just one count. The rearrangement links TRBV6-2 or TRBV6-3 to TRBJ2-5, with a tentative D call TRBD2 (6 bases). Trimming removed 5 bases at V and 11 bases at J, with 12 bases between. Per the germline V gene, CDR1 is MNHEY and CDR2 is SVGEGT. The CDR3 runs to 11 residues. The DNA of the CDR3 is TGTGCCAGCAGTACTGGACTAAGGCAGTACTTC. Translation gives CASSTGLRQYF.

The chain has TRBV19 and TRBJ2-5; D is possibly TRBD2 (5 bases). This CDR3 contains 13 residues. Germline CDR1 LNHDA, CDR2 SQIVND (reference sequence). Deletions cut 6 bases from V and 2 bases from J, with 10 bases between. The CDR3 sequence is CASSWTSQETQYF. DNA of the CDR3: TGTGCCAGTAGCTGGACTTCACAAGAGACCCAGTACTTC.

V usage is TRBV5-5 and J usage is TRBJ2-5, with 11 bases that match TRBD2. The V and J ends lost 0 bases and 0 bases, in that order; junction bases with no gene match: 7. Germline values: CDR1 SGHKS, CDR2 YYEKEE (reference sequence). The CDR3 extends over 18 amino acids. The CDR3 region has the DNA TGTGCCAGCAGCTTGGTGGCTAGCGGGGGGATGAACCAAGAGACCCAGTACTTC. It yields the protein CASSLVASGGMNQETQYF.

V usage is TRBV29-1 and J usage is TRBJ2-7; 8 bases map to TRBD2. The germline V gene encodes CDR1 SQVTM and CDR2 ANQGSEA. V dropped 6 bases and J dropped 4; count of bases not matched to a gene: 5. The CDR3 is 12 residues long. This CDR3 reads CSVAGATYEQYF. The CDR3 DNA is TGCAGCGTAGCGGGAGCAACTTACGAGCAGTACTTC.

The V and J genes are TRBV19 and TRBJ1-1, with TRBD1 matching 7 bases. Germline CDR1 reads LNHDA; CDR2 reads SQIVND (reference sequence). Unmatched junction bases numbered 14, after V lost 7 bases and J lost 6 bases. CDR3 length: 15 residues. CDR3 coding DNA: TGTGCCAGTAACGTGCCGGGACAGAAGGATCCTGAAGCTTTCTTT. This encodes CASNVPGQKDPEAFF. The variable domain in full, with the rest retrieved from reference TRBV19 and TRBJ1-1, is DGGITQSPKYLFRKEGQNVTLSCEQNLNHDAMYWYRQDPGQGLRLIYYSQIVNDFQKGDIAEGYSVSREKKESFPLTVTSAQKNPTAFYLCASNVPGQKDPEAFFGQGTRLTVV.

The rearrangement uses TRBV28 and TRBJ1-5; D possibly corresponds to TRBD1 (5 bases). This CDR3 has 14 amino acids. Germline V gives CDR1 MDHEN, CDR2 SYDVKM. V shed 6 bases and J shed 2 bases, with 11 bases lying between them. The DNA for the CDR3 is TGTGCCAGCAGACTCCAGGGTGGCAATCAGCCCCAGCATTTT. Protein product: CASRLQGGNQPQHF.

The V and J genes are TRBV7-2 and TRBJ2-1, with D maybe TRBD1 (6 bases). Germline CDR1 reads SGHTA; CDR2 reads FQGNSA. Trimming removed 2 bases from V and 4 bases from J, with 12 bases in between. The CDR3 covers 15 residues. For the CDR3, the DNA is TGTGCCAGCAGCTTATACCAGGGGAATTACAATGAGCAGTTCTTC. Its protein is CASSLYQGNYNEQFF. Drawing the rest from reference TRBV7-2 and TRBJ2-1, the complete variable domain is GAGVSQSPSNKVTEKGKDVELRCDPISGHTALYWYRQSLGQGLEFLIYFQGNSAPDKSGLPSDRFSAERTGGSVSTLTIQRTQQEDSAVYLCASSLYQGNYNEQFFGPGTRLTVL.

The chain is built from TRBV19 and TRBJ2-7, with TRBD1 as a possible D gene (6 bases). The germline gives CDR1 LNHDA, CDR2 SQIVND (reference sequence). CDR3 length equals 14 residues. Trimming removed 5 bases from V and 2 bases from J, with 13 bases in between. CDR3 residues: CASSATGRTYEQYF. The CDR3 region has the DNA TGTGCCAGTAGTGCGACAGGCCGGACCTACGAGCAGTACTTC. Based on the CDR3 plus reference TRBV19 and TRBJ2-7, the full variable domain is DGGITQSPKYLFRKEGQNVTLSCEQNLNHDAMYWYRQDPGQGLRLIYYSQIVNDFQKGDIAEGYSVSREKKESFPLTVTSAQKNPTAFYLCASSATGRTYEQYFGPGTRLTVT.

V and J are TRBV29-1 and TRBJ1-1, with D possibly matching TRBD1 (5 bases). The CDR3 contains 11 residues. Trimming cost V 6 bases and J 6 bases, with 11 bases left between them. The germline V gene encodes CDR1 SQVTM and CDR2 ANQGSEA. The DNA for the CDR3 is TGCAGCGTACTGGGACTTTCTGAAGCTTTCTTT. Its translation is CSVLGLSEAFF.